The rows below give T cell receptor beta chains drawn from one sample of a study of OX40 agonist ivuxolimab in advanced cancers. Clones were sequenced by immunoSEQ multiplex PCR, and TCRdb holds only the in-frame ones, with some missing. The sample has tens of thousands of clones, under 90% seen once. The material was CD4+ or CD8+ T cells sorted from blood, obtained in a trial of the OX40 agonist ivuxolimab. These receptors all come from an adult with an advanced solid tumor such as melanoma, head and neck, liver or kidney cancer. Each CDR3 is given with its conserved first and last residue. D genes are given only for firm matches. Clone size, where shown, is once, few, many, or a class for clones that have expanded.

v_gene	j_gene	abundance	d_gene	CDR3aa	CDR3nt
TRBV30	TRBJ2-1	NA	TRBD2	CAWGMGLAGVNEQFF	TGTGCCTGGGGGATGGGACTAGCGGGAGTTAATGAGCAGTTCTTC
TRBV29-1	TRBJ2-1	NA	TRBD2	CSVEAVAGGSGNEQFF	TGCAGCGTTGAAGCGGTGGCGGGAGGAAGTGGCAATGAGCAGTTCTTC
TRBV28	TRBJ1-1	few	NA	CASTAVGEAFF	TGTGCCAGCACTGCAGTCGGTGAAGCTTTCTTT
TRBV2	TRBJ1-1	NA	NA	CARGDQNTEAFF	TGTGCCAGGGGGGACCAGAACACTGAAGCTTTCTTT
TRBV5-1	TRBJ2-1	NA	TRBD1	CASSLGQGAGDEQFF	TGCGCCAGCAGCTTGGGACAGGGTGCGGGCGATGAGCAGTTCTTC
TRBV18	TRBJ1-1	NA	TRBD1	CASSPPGQGEAFF	TGTGCCAGCTCACCACCGGGACAGGGTGAGGCTTTCTTT
TRBV5-1	TRBJ1-3	NA	NA	CASSTSDSRFGNTIYF	TGCGCCAGCAGCACGAGTGACAGCCGCTTTGGAAACACCATATATTTT
TRBV5-5	TRBJ1-1	once	NA	CASSFSWNTEAFF	TGTGCCAGCAGCTTCTCCTGGAACACTGAAGCTTTCTTT
TRBV27	TRBJ2-1	NA	TRBD2	CASRELAGGKNEQFF	TGTGCCAGCAGAGAGTTAGCGGGAGGTAAAAATGAGCAGTTCTTC
TRBV7-2	TRBJ2-3	NA	NA	CASSLALTTDTQYF	TGTGCCAGCAGCTTAGCGCTTACTACAGATACGCAGTATTTT
TRBV5-1	TRBJ2-7	NA	TRBD2	CASKREGDEQYF	TGCGCCAGCAAACGGGAGGGGGACGAGCAGTACTTC
TRBV30	TRBJ1-2	NA	TRBD1	CAWVTRDRVYGYTF	TGTGCCTGGGTGACCCGGGACAGGGTTTATGGCTACACCTTC
TRBV7-3	TRBJ2-1	NA	NA	CASSARGTSNEQFF	TGTGCCAGCAGCGCAAGGGGGACATCCAATGAGCAGTTCTTC
TRBV5-1	TRBJ1-2	NA	TRBD1	CASSPGQGDGYTF	TGCGCCAGCAGCCCTGGACAGGGAGACGGCTACACCTTC
TRBV19	TRBJ1-3	NA	NA	CASSTGGGNTIYF	TGTGCCAGTAGTACCGGGGGTGGAAACACCATATATTTT
TRBV7-2	TRBJ1-4	NA	NA	CASSLTATNEKLFF	TGTGCCAGCAGCTTGACAGCAACTAATGAAAAACTGTTTTTT
TRBV7-2	TRBJ2-1	NA	TRBD2	CASSSRLAGDNEQFF	TGTGCCAGCAGCTCAAGACTAGCGGGCGACAATGAGCAGTTCTTC
TRBV7-9	TRBJ2-7	NA	NA	CASSPRSNVYEQYF	TGTGCCAGCAGCCCTCGCTCAAATGTCTACGAGCAGTACTTC
TRBV29-1	TRBJ2-1	few	NA	CSVGRDVIDEQFF	TGCAGCGTTGGAAGGGATGTTATTGATGAGCAGTTCTTC
TRBV6-6	TRBJ2-7	NA	NA	CASSYAGTNSYEQYF	TGTGCCAGCAGTTACGCCGGGACAAACTCCTACGAGCAGTACTTC
TRBV30	TRBJ2-1	NA	NA	CAWSVRGRFNEQFF	TGTGCCTGGAGTGTACGGGGGAGGTTTAATGAGCAGTTCTTC
TRBV5-1	TRBJ1-1	NA	TRBD1	CASSGDREAFF	TGCGCCAGCAGCGGGGACAGAGAAGCTTTCTTT
TRBV7-8	TRBJ2-3	NA	NA	CASSLGRGTDTQYF	TGTGCCAGCAGCTTAGGTAGAGGCACAGATACGCAGTATTTT
TRBV28	TRBJ1-5	once	NA	CASRAQGGNQPQHF	TGTGCCAGCAGAGCCCAGGGTGGCAATCAGCCCCAGCATTTT
TRBV10-2	TRBJ2-7	NA	TRBD2	CASSDGLAGPKYEQYF	TGCGCCAGCAGTGATGGGCTAGCGGGACCAAAGTACGAGCAGTACTTC
TRBV2	TRBJ2-7	NA	TRBD1	CASSGTGIPYEQYF	TGTGCCAGCAGTGGGACAGGGATTCCCTACGAGCAGTACTTC
TRBV28	TRBJ1-1	NA	NA	CASSSGTANTEAFF	TGTGCCAGCAGCTCCGGGACGGCGAACACTGAAGCTTTCTTT
TRBV28	TRBJ2-2	NA	NA	CASTGYTGELFF	TGTGCCAGCACGGGGTACACCGGGGAGCTGTTTTTT
TRBV18	TRBJ1-1	NA	NA	CASSPTGTVGTEAFF	TGTGCCAGCTCACCAACAGGGACGGTTGGAACTGAAGCTTTCTTT
TRBV11-3	TRBJ2-6	once	NA	CASSLAGAGANVLTF	TGTGCCAGCAGCTTAGCAGGGGCCGGGGCCAACGTCCTGACTTTC
TRBV30	TRBJ2-2	NA	NA	CAWSRDTGELFF	TGTGCCTGGAGTAGGGACACCGGGGAGCTGTTTTTT
TRBV2	TRBJ1-1	few	NA	CASKHTRAGHKNTEAFF	TGTGCCAGCAAGCATACAAGAGCCGGACACAAGAACACTGAAGCTTTCTTT
TRBV7-6	TRBJ2-7	NA	NA	CASSLQGDSNEQYF	TGTGCCAGCAGCTTACAGGGGGACTCCAACGAGCAGTACTTC
TRBV6-5	TRBJ1-3	once	NA	CASSYGGSGNTIYF	TGTGCCAGCAGTTACGGGGGCTCTGGAAACACCATATATTTT
TRBV28	TRBJ1-1	NA	NA	CASSPGNTEAFF	TGTGCCAGCAGTCCGGGGAACACTGAAGCTTTCTTT
TRBV18	TRBJ1-6	NA	NA	CASSPSGEGSPLHF	TGTGCCAGCTCACCATCAGGGGAAGGTTCACCCCTCCACTTT
TRBV18	TRBJ1-1	NA	NA	CASSPREGTNTEAFF	TGTGCCAGCTCACCACGGGAGGGGACGAACACTGAAGCTTTCTTT
TRBV5-1	TRBJ2-1	NA	TRBD1	CASSTGTGTYNEQFF	TGCGCCAGCAGCACCGGGACAGGCACCTACAATGAGCAGTTCTTC
TRBV5-1	TRBJ2-3	NA	NA	CASSRGTHTSTDTQYF	TGCGCCAGCAGCCGCGGGACTCATACTAGCACAGATACGCAGTATTTT
TRBV6-5	TRBJ2-1	NA	NA	CASSSGPYNEQFF	TGTGCCAGCAGTTCCGGGCCCTACAATGAGCAGTTCTTC
TRBV2	TRBJ2-2	NA	NA	CASRQGSGELFF	TGTGCCAGCAGGCAGGGGAGCGGGGAGCTGTTTTTT
TRBV7-9	TRBJ1-2	once	NA	CASSPLKVGYTF	TGTGCCAGCAGCCCTTTGAAGGTTGGCTACACCTTC
TRBV10-2	TRBJ2-1	NA	NA	CASSLYNEQFF	TGCGCCAGCAGTCTGTACAATGAGCAGTTCTTC
TRBV19	TRBJ1-2	NA	NA	CASSIQTLYGYTF	TGTGCCAGTAGTATACAGACTCTCTATGGCTACACCTTC
TRBV30	TRBJ1-2	NA	NA	CAWKLGEANYGYTF	TGTGCCTGGAAACTGGGAGAAGCTAACTATGGCTACACCTTC
TRBV11-2	TRBJ1-3	NA	TRBD1	CASSLRDREGGNTIYF	TGTGCCAGCAGCTTACGCGACAGGGAGGGCGGAAACACCATATATTTT
TRBV5-6	TRBJ2-1	NA	NA	CASSLVSSSPYNEQFF	TGTGCCAGCTCCTTGGTTTCATCCAGCCCCTACAATGAGCAGTTCTTC
TRBV5-1	TRBJ2-7	NA	NA	CASSLAGAYYEQYF	TGCGCCAGCAGCTTGGCGGGAGCGTACTACGAGCAGTACTTC
TRBV28	TRBJ2-3	once	NA	CASSTDRDTQYF	TGTGCCAGCAGCACGGACCGCGATACGCAGTATTTT
TRBV28	TRBJ1-2	NA	TRBD1	CASSPPGGAYGYTF	TGTGCCAGCAGCCCCCCAGGGGGCGCGTATGGCTACACCTTC
TRBV4-1	TRBJ1-1	once	NA	CASSQEGTILTEAFF	TGCGCCAGCAGCCAAGAGGGGACAATTCTCACTGAAGCTTTCTTT
TRBV5-1	TRBJ1-1	NA	TRBD1	CASSRPGQGPGTEAFF	TGCGCCAGCAGCCGACCGGGACAGGGTCCGGGAACTGAAGCTTTCTTT
TRBV4-1	TRBJ1-5	NA	NA	CASSQRGEGEPQHF	TGCGCCAGCAGCCAACGCGGGGAGGGGGAGCCCCAGCATTTT